This T cell receptor (beta chain) came from a study of tumor-infiltrating lymphocytes in primary liver carcinoma. As for the study in general: The five patients, who were men and women, ranged in age from 30 to 69 years.

A word on this clonotype: Mismatch with germline at one junction end may stem from a read error.

Germline lookup yields CDR1 ENHRY and CDR2 SYGVKD. The CDR3 sequence is 14 residues long. The researchers obtained blood RNA from unsorted whole blood and also extracted germline DNA. Reverse transcription of approximately 500 ng total RNA with a constant-region primer produced TCR beta cDNA. Sequencing libraries for TCR beta derived from three nested multiplex PCR rounds that used slightly modified ARM-PCR. It was with TRBV1-TRBV30 forward primers and a C-beta reverse primer that the first two PCR rounds were run, at about 9 cycles each. In TCRdb, the multiplex PCR reads were re-called with MiXCR into one record per CDR3 protein. The table records approximately 330,000 distinct CDR3 sequences, almost 65% of them present only once.

V and J are TRBV10-3 and TRBJ2-3; 8 positions match TRBD2. The sequenced sample consisted of peripheral blood. The clonotype was recovered from a man aged 35 to 55 with primary liver carcinoma and hepatitis B virus infection. The CDR3 region has the DNA TGTGTCATCTGGCCTGGACTAGCAAGTGATACACAGTATTTT. Protein product: CVIWPGLASDTQYF.